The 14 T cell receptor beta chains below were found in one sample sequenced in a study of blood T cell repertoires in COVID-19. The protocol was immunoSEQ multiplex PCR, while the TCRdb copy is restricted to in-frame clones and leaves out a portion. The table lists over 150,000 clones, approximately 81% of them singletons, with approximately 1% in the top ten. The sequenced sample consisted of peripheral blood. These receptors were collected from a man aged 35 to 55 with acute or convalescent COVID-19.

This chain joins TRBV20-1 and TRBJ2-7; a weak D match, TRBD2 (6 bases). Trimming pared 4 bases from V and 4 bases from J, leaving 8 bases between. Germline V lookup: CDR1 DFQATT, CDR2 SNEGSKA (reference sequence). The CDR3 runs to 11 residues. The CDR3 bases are TGCAGTGCTATGGGAGGATACGAGCAGTACTTC. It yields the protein CSAMGGYEQYF.

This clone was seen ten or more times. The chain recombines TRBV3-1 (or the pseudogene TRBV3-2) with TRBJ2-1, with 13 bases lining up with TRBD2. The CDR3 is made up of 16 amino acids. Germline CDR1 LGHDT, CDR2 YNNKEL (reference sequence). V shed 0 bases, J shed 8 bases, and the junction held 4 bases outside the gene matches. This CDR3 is CASSQDGTSGVYEQFF. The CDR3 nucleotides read TGTGCCAGCAGCCAAGACGGGACTAGCGGGGTGTATGAGCAGTTCTTC.

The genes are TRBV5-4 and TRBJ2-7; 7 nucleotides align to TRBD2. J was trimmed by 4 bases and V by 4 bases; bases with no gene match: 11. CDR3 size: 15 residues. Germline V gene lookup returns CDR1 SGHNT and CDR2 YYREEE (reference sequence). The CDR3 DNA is TGTGCCAGCAGCCCGGCAGGAGCGGGGAGTTACGAGCAGTACTTC. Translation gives CASSPAGAGSYEQYF.

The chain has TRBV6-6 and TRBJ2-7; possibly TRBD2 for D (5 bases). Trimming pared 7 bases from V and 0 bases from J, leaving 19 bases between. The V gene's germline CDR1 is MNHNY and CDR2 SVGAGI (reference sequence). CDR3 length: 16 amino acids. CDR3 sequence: CASTAFPGKFSYEQYF. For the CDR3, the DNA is TGTGCCAGCACAGCCTTTCCGGGAAAATTCTCCTACGAGCAGTACTTC.

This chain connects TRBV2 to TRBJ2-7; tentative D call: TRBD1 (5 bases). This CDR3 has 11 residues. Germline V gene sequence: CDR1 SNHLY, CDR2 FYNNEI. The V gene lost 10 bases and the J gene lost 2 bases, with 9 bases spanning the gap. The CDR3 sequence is CATRQTYEQYF. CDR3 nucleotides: TGTGCCACCCGACAGACCTACGAGCAGTACTTC.

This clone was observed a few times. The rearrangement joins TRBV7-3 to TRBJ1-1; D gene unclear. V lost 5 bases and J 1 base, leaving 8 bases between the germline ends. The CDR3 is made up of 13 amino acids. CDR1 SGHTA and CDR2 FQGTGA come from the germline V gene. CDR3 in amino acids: CASSPGGNTEAFF. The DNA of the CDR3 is TGTGCCAGCAGCCCGGGAGGGAACACTGAAGCTTTCTTT.

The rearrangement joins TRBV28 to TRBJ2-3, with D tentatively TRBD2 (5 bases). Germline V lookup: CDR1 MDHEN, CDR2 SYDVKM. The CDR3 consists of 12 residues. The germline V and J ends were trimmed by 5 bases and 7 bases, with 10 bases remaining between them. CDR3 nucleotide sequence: TGTGCCAGCAGTGTACGGGGAAATACGCAGTATTTT. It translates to CASSVRGNTQYF.

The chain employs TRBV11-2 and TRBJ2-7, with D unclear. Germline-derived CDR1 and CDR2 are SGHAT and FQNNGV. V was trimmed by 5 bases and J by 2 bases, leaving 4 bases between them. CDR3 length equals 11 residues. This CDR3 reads CASSSPYEQYF. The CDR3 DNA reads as TGTGCCAGCAGCAGCCCCTACGAGCAGTACTTC.

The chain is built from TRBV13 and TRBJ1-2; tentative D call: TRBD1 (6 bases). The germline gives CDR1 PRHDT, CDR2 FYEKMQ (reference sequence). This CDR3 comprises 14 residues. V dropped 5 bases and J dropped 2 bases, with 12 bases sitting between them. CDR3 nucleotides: TGTGCCAGCAGCGGGCCGGGACACAACTATGGCTACACCTTC. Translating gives CASSGPGHNYGYTF.

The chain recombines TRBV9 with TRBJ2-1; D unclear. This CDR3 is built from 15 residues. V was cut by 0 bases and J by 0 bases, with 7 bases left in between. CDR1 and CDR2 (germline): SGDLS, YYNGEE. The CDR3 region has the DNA TGTGCCAGCAGCGTAGCTCCTTTCTCCTACAATGAGCAGTTCTTC. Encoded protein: CASSVAPFSYNEQFF.

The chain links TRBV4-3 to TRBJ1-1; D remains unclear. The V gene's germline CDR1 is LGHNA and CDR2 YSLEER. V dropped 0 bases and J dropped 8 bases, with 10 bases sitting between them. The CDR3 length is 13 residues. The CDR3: CASSQDLSGEAFF. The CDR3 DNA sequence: TGCGCCAGCAGCCAAGATTTGTCGGGGGAAGCTTTCTTT.

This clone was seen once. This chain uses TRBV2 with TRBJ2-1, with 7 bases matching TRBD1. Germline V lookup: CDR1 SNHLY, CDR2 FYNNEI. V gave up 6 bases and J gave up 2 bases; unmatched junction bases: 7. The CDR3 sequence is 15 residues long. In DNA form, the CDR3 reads TGTGCCAGCAGGCTGGACAGGCCGACCTACAATGAGCAGTTCTTC. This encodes CASRLDRPTYNEQFF. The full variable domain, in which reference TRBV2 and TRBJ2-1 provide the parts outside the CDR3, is EPEVTQTPSHQVTQMGQEVILRCVPISNHLYFYWYRQILGQKVEFLVSFYNNEISEKSEIFDDQFSVERPDGSNFTLKIRSTKLEDSAMYFCASRLDRPTYNEQFFGPGTRLTVL.

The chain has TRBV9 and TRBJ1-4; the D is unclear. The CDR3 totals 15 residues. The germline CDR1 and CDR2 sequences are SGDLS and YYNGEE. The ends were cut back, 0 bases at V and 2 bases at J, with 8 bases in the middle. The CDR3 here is CASSVGPGTNEKLFF. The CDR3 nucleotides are TGTGCCAGCAGCGTAGGTCCGGGTACTAATGAAAAACTGTTTTTT.

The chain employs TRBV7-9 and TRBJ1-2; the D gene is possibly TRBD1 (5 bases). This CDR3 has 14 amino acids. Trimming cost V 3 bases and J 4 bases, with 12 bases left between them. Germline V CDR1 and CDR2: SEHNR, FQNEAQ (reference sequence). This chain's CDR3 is CASSFWGEGYGYTF. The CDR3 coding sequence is TGTGCCAGCAGCTTTTGGGGGGAAGGCTATGGCTACACCTTC.